The 12 T cell receptor beta chains presented below share a single source sample, sequenced in a study of cytomegalovirus exposure and HLA in healthy donors. This PCR relied on a set of 60 Vbeta primers and 13 Jbeta primers. The assay was immunoSEQ multiplex PCR, and TCRdb's table has in-frame clones only and misses some. The table for this sample gives around 140,000 clones. The sequencing input was PBMCs. The receptors originated from a woman aged 18-29 years in good health and CMV-seronegative.

The rearrangement links TRBV7-6 to TRBJ1-3, with D perhaps matching TRBD1 (6 bases). V was pared by 3 bases and J by 1 base, with 10 bases between. In germline, CDR1 is SGHVS, CDR2 FNYEAQ. The CDR3 loop spans 15 amino acids. The CDR3 spells CASSFATGSGNTIYF. DNA of the CDR3: TGTGCCAGCAGCTTCGCAACAGGGTCTGGAAACACCATATATTTT.

The rearrangement links TRBV11-2 to TRBJ2-2; 11 bases agree with TRBD1. This CDR3 comprises 16 residues. Germline CDR1 is SGHAT and CDR2 is FQNNGV. With V trimmed by 1 base and J by 6 bases, 4 bases remained unmatched. CDR3 coding DNA: TGTGCCAGCAGCTTAGGACGGACAGGGGGCCCCGGGGAGCTGTTTTTT. Protein product: CASSLGRTGGPGELFF.

This chain uses TRBV28 with TRBJ2-3; D is ambiguous. The CDR3 has 12 amino acids. Between the trimmed V and J ends, which lost 2 bases and 5 bases, there was a span of 5 bases. Germline assignment: CDR1 MDHEN and CDR2 SYDVKM. The CDR3 loop reads CASSLSLDTQYF. The CDR3 coding sequence is TGTGCCAGCAGTTTAAGCTTAGATACGCAGTATTTT.

The V and J genes are TRBV5-6 and TRBJ2-1, with D possibly being TRBD2 (5 bases). CDR1 is SGHDT, CDR2 YYEEEE, per germline. V lost 7 bases and J 5 bases, leaving 10 bases between the germline ends. This CDR3 has 12 amino acids. CDR3 DNA sequence: TGTGCCAGCGCCGTGGGAGACAATGAGCAGTTCTTC. Amino acid sequence: CASAVGDNEQFF.

This chain uses TRBV18 with TRBJ2-1; 7 bases line up with TRBD2. With 6 bases clipped from V and 5 bases from J, the junction kept 16 bases outside the gene matches. Per the germline V gene, CDR1 is KGHSH and CDR2 is LQKENI. This CDR3 contains 17 residues. The CDR3 nucleotides read TGTGCCAGCTCTACCAGAGGTAGCGGGCCGATTAACAATGAGCAGTTCTTC. Protein sequence: CASSTRGSGPINNEQFF.

This rearrangement joins TRBV6-6 to TRBJ1-4; 8 nucleotides agree with TRBD1. The CDR3 sequence is 14 residues long. V lost 2 bases, J lost 7 bases, and 3 bases stayed unmatched. The germline V gene encodes CDR1 MNHNY and CDR2 SVGAGI (reference sequence). The CDR3 sequence is CASSYSQGAEKLFF. As DNA, the CDR3 is TGTGCCAGCAGTTACAGCCAGGGGGCTGAAAAACTGTTTTTT.

This chain joins TRBV10-3 and TRBJ1-6; 8 bases are a match to TRBD1. The V and J ends lost 11 bases and 7 bases, in that order; junction bases with no gene match: 7. Germline assignment: CDR1 ENHRY and CDR2 SYGVKD. There are 13 residues in the CDR3. The CDR3 bases are TGTGCCTCCCGACAGGGGACAAATTCACCCCTCCACTTT. Its translation: CASRQGTNSPLHF.

The chain links TRBV29-1 to TRBJ1-1, with D uncertain. This CDR3 spans 13 amino acids. CDR1 is SQVTM and CDR2 is ANQGSEA in the germline V gene. V was cut by 7 bases and J by 1 base, with 13 bases left in between. CDR3 sequence reads: CSAEFGTNTEAFF. The DNA of the CDR3 is TGCAGCGCGGAGTTCGGAACGAACACTGAAGCTTTCTTT. Drawing the rest from reference TRBV29-1 and TRBJ1-1, the complete variable domain is SAVISQKPSRDICQRGTSLTIQCQVDSQVTMMFWYRQQPGQSLTLIATANQGSEATYESGFVIDKFPISRPNLTFSTLTVSNMSPEDSSIYLCSAEFGTNTEAFFGQGTRLTVV.

J is TRBJ2-3 and V is TRBV29-1; no firm D call. The V end was cut by 2 bases, the J end by 5 bases, with 11 bases between. Looked up from germline, CDR1 is SQVTM and CDR2 is ANQGSEA. This CDR3 is 13 amino acids long. CDR3 nucleotides: TGCAGCGTTGAATATACGGGTGGAGATACGCAGTATTTT. It specifies CSVEYTGGDTQYF.

The genes are TRBV6-1 and TRBJ2-3, with D unresolved. The germline V gene has CDR1 MNHNS and CDR2 SASEGT. The CDR3 has 15 residues. V was cut by 7 bases and J by 1 base, with 15 bases left in between. The CDR3 DNA reads TGTGCCAGCAATAACTATCCGGTGGGCACAGATACGCAGTATTTT. Its translation is CASNNYPVGTDTQYF.

The V call is TRBV14, the J call TRBJ1-2; D is perhaps TRBD1 (5 bases). The CDR3 consists of 15 residues. Germline CDR1 reads SGHDN; CDR2 reads FVKESK. The V and J ends lost 2 bases and 1 base respectively, with 11 bases between them. This CDR3 reads CASSQRQGLNYGYTF. The CDR3 DNA is TGTGCCAGCAGCCAAAGGCAGGGTCTTAACTATGGCTACACCTTC. Full variable domain (missing parts from reference TRBV14 and TRBJ1-2): EAGVTQFPSHSVIEKGQTVTLRCDPISGHDNLYWYRRVMGKEIKFLLHFVKESKQDESGMPNNRFLAERTGGTYSTLKVQPAELEDSGVYFCASSQRQGLNYGYTFGSGTRLTVV.

The gene calls are TRBV6-6 and TRBJ1-5, with 7 nucleotides matching TRBD1. Germline trimming cut 3 bases from V and 7 bases from J; bases unmatched to any gene: 6. CDR1 is MNHNY, CDR2 SVGAGI, per germline (reference sequence). The CDR3 runs 14 residues. The CDR3 protein is CASSYNQGVQPQHF. The CDR3 DNA is TGTGCCAGCAGTTATAACCAGGGGGTCCAGCCCCAGCATTTT.